This entry lists 17 T cell receptor beta chains sequenced from one sample in a study of T cells in Graves' hyperthyroidism and ophthalmopathy. Amplified regions were TCR beta CDR3 sequences from RNA transcripts. The study used the HTBI primer set for a first-round RT-PCR of the TCR CDR3. One entry per CDR3 protein results from TCRdb running MiXCR on the multiplex PCR reads. This table has around 390,000 distinct CDR3 sequences, roughly 14% appearing once. Sequencing was done on a sample of blood. Receptor source: a young woman with Graves' ophthalmopathy.

At least ten counts were recorded for this clonotype. V and J are TRBV2 and TRBJ2-3; the match to TRBD1 covers 8 bases. Germline CDR1 and CDR2: SNHLY and FYNNEI. Unmatched junction bases numbered 9, after V lost 4 bases and J lost 3 bases. This CDR3 contains 16 residues. This CDR3 is CASSGDRGFATDTQYF. The CDR3 bases are TGTGCCAGCAGTGGTGACAGGGGTTTTGCGACAGATACGCAGTATTTT.

As regards this clonotype: A much larger clonotype is one base distant, so this may be a read error. The chain employs TRBV12-3 or TRBV12-4 and TRBJ1-2; 8 bases map to TRBD1. This CDR3 is built from 12 residues. CDR3 nucleotide sequence: TGTGCCAGCAGTGCACAGGGGGATGGCCACACCTTC. Amino acids: CASSAQGDGHTF.

This rearrangement joins TRBV7-9 to TRBJ1-4; D is perhaps TRBD1 (5 bases). The V end lost 5 bases, the J end lost 0 bases, and 10 bases lay between the germline ends. In germline, CDR1 is SEHNR, CDR2 FQNEAQ (reference sequence). This CDR3 has 15 residues. CDR3 sequence: CASSRGASTNEKLFF. DNA for the CDR3: TGTGCCAGCAGCCGCGGGGCTTCAACTAATGAAAAACTGTTTTTT.

J is TRBJ1-6 and V is TRBV6-1; no firm D call. This CDR3 has 10 residues. V lost 6 bases and J lost 15, with 9 bases in between. Germline CDR1 and CDR2: MNHNS and SASEGT. In DNA, the CDR3 is TGTGCCAGCAGCGGGGTGGACCTCCACTTT. Protein product: CASSGVDLHF.

The chain employs TRBV29-1 and TRBJ2-5; TRBD1 agrees at 8 bases. Germline trimming cut 7 bases from V and 1 base from J; bases unmatched to any gene: 8. Germline CDR1 SQVTM, CDR2 ANQGSEA. This CDR3 spans 14 amino acids. For the CDR3, the DNA is TGCAGCGCGGTGGGACAGGAGCCCCAAGAGACCCAGTACTTC. Its protein product is CSAVGQEPQETQYF.

A few counts support this clonotype. The chain joins TRBV12-3 or TRBV12-4 to TRBJ2-3; D is undetermined. Matching the DNA end better, TRBJ1-5 makes the J call doubtful. The length of the CDR3 is 14 residues. The DNA of the CDR3 is TGTGCCAGCAGTTCTCTCACAGCCACAGATACGCAGCATTTT. This codes for CASSSLTATDTQHF.

This clonotype was seen repeatedly, ten times or more. The chain is built from TRBV14 and TRBJ1-5, with no clear D. CDR1 and CDR2 from the germline V gene are SGHDN and FVKESK. The CDR3 runs to 13 residues. Deletions cut 1 base from V and 4 bases from J, with 5 bases between. The CDR3 spells CASSQGLNQPQHF. CDR3 nucleotides: TGTGCCAGCAGCCAAGGCTTAAATCAGCCCCAGCATTTT.

This clonotype was detected ten times or more. The chain joins TRBV11-2 to TRBJ2-7, with D possibly TRBD2 on 5 matching bases. The CDR3 length is 16 residues. Trimming pared 2 bases from V and 3 bases from J, leaving 17 bases between. The germline gives CDR1 SGHAT, CDR2 FQNNGV. The DNA of the CDR3 is TGTGCCAGCAGCTTAAGTCATGGCCCGGGGTTCTACGAGCAGTACTTC. Encoded protein: CASSLSHGPGFYEQYF.

The sample holds a few counts of this clonotype. J is TRBJ2-5 and V is TRBV5-6, with D tentatively TRBD1 (5 bases). This CDR3 spans 13 amino acids. Germline values: CDR1 SGHDT, CDR2 YYEEEE. V was trimmed by 0 bases and J by 6 bases, leaving 9 bases between them. The CDR3 loop reads CASSLDRGKTQYF. CDR3 coding DNA: TGTGCCAGCAGCTTGGATAGGGGCAAGACCCAGTACTTC. The full variable domain, in which reference TRBV5-6 and TRBJ2-5 provide the parts outside the CDR3, is DAGVTQSPTHLIKTRGQQVTLRCSPKSGHDTVSWYQQALGQGPQFIFQYYEEEERQRGNFPDRFSGHQFPNYSSELNVNALLLGDSALYLCASSLDRGKTQYFGPGTRLLVL.

This clonotype was counted ten times or more. The chain joins TRBV18 to TRBJ1-6; perhaps TRBD1 as D (5 bases). The V end lost 2 bases, the J end lost 6 bases, and 5 bases lay between the germline ends. CDR1 is KGHSH, CDR2 LQKENI, per germline. The CDR3 has 13 amino acids. The CDR3 sequence is CASSPGGNSPLHF. CDR3 DNA sequence: TGTGCCAGCTCACCAGGGGGTAATTCACCCCTCCACTTT.

This chain joins TRBV9 and TRBJ2-1; D perhaps matches TRBD2 (5 bases). The germline CDR1 and CDR2 sequences are SGDLS and YYNGEE. The CDR3 totals 15 residues. Trimming pared 4 bases from V and 7 bases from J, leaving 18 bases between. The CDR3 loop is CASSLDSLLLNEQFF. The CDR3 DNA reads as TGTGCCAGCAGCTTGGACTCCCTTCTTCTGAATGAGCAGTTCTTC.

The chain links TRBV30 to TRBJ2-7; no definite D call. Germline CDR1 GTSNPN, CDR2 SVGIG (reference sequence). V shed 2 bases and J shed 9 bases, with 14 bases lying between them. CDR3 size: 12 residues. CDR3 bases: TGTGCCTGGAGTCCCCAACATGGTTTGCAGTACTTC. Translated, it gives CAWSPQHGLQYF.

This clonotype occurred a few times. V and J are TRBV19 and TRBJ2-1; the D gene is possibly TRBD2 (5 bases). Trimming stripped 9 bases from V and 2 bases from J, with 11 bases between. The CDR3 has 13 amino acids. CDR1 is LNHDA, CDR2 SQIVND, per germline (reference sequence). CDR3 sequence: CASYGVPYNEQFF. The CDR3 nucleotides are TGTGCCAGCTACGGGGTTCCCTACAATGAGCAGTTCTTC.

With regard to this clonotype: Compared with germline, one end of the junction differs, possibly owing to a read error. The chain is built from TRBV20-1 and TRBJ2-7; no firm D call. The germline gives CDR1 DFQATT, CDR2 SNEGSKA (reference sequence). The CDR3 loop spans 16 amino acids. CDR3 coding DNA: TGCAGTGCCAGAGGCTGGCAGGTCGGTGGTATGAGCGAGCAGTGCTTC. Protein sequence: CSARGWQVGGMSEQCF.

The sample holds many counts of this clonotype. This sequence joins TRBV12-3 or TRBV12-4 and TRBJ2-1, with unresolved D. The CDR3 runs 14 residues. The V gene lost 2 bases and the J gene lost 7 bases, with 12 bases spanning the gap. Here the CDR3 reads CASSLFAWENEQFF. CDR3 DNA sequence: TGTGCCAGCAGTTTATTTGCTTGGGAAAATGAGCAGTTCTTC.

The CDR3 coding sequence is TGTGCCAGCAGTTTTCCCCCAGGGGGGTCGGATACGCAGTATTTT. Residues: CASSFPPGGSDTQYF. The chain joins TRBV12-3 or TRBV12-4 to TRBJ2-3, with a tentative D call TRBD1 (7 bases). The CDR3 is made up of 15 amino acids. Trimming took off 3 bases at V and 6 bases at J, with 16 bases between the two ends.

Many counts were recorded for this clonotype. CDR3 nucleotides: TGTGCCTGGAGTGTACTTGGGTTAGCTGGTTATGGCTACACCTTC. Its translation: CAWSVLGLAGYGYTF. This chain joins TRBV30 and TRBJ1-2; no clear D gene. The CDR3 runs to 15 residues. Between the trimmed V and J ends, which lost 0 bases and 5 bases, there was a span of 16 bases. Per germline, CDR1 GTSNPN and CDR2 SVGIG (reference sequence).